This paragraph covers one T cell receptor (beta chain) sequence. The junction does not match germline at one end; this may be a read error. This sample stems from a study of cytomegalovirus exposure and HLA in healthy donors. Germline V gives CDR1 WSHSY, CDR2 SAAADI. This CDR3 is built from 13 residues. This PCR relied on a set of 60 Vbeta primers and 13 Jbeta primers. Repertoires were generated with immunoSEQ multiplex PCR, while TCRdb's copy carries only in-frame clones and drops some. Of some 71,000 clones in the sample, 70% to 80% were seen once. This TCR was sampled from a woman aged 45 to 65 in good health and CMV-seropositive. The specimen sequenced was PBMCs. The chain uses TRBV10-2 and TRBJ2-7, with a weak D call TRBD2 (5 bases). CDR3 sequence reads: CASSEEGSYDQYF. DNA of the CDR3: TGCGCCAGCAGTGAGGAGGGCTCCTACGACCAGTACTTC.